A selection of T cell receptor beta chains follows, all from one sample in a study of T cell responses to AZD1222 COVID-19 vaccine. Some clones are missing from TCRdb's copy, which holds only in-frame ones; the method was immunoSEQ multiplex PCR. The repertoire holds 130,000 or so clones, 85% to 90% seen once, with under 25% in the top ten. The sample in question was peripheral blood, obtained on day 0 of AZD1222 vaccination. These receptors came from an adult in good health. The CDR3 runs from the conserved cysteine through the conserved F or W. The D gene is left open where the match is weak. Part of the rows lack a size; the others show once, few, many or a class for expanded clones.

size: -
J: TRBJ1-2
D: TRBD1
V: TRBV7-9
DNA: TGTGCCAGCAGCTCAAACTTACAGGGGGCCCGTGGCTACACCTTC
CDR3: CASSSNLQGARGYTF

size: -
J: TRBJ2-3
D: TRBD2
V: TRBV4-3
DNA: TGCGCCAGCAGCCAAGAGTTTAGCGGGGGAGATACGCAGTATTTT
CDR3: CASSQEFSGGDTQYF

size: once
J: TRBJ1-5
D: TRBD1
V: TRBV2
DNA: TGTGCCAGCAGGGGGGACAGTAATCAGCCCCAGCATTTT
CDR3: CASRGDSNQPQHF

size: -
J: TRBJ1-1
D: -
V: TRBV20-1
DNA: TGCAGTGCTCCAAGCGGGCAGCAAGCTTTCTTT
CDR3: CSAPSGQQAFF

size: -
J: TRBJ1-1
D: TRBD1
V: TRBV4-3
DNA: TGCGCCAGCAGCCAACCGGGACAGGGGGGAACTGAAGCTTTCTTT
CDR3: CASSQPGQGGTEAFF

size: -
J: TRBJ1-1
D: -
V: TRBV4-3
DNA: TGCGCCAGCAGCCAAGACTCGTACATGAACACTGAAGCTTTCTTT
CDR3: CASSQDSYMNTEAFF

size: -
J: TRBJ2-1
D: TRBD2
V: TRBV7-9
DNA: TGTGCCAGCAGCCCCCCATTTCGCGGGGGGAACGAGCAGTTCTTC
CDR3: CASSPPFRGGNEQFF

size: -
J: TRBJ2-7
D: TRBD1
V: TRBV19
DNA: TGTGCCAGCTCGACCGGGACAGTGCCCTACGAGCAGTACTTC
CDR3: CASSTGTVPYEQYF

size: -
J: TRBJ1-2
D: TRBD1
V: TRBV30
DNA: TGTGCCTGGAGTGGGACAGGGCCCTATGGCTACACCTTC
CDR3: CAWSGTGPYGYTF

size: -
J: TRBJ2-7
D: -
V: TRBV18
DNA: TGTGCCAGCTCACCACCGACCGTCAGGTACGAGCAGTACTTC
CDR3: CASSPPTVRYEQYF

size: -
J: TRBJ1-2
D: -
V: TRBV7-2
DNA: TGTGCCAGCAGCTCTCAGTACTATGGCTACACCTTC
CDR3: CASSSQYYGYTF

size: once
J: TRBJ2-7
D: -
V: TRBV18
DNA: TGTGCCAGCTCACCACCGACAGGAGCCGTAGAGCAGTACTTC
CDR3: CASSPPTGAVEQYF

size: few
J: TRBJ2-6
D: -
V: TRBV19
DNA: TGTGCCACCCAATCCACTGGGGCCAACGTCCTGACTTTC
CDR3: CATQSTGANVLTF

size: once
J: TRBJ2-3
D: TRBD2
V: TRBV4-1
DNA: TGCGCCAGCAGCCAAGAAAGGGGGACTAGCGGGGGAGATACGCAGTATTTT
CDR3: CASSQERGTSGGDTQYF

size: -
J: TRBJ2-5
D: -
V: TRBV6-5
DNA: TGTGCCAGCAGCAGGGACAACCGTGCAGTGACCCAGTACTTC
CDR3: CASSRDNRAVTQYF

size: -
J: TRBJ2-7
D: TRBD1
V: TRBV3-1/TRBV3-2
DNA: TGTGCCAGCAGCCAACCGGGACAGGGGGCCTACGAGCAGTACTTC
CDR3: CASSQPGQGAYEQYF

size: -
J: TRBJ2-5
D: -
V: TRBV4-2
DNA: TGTGCCAGCAGCCAAGGGACAGATAAGTGGGAGACCCAGTACTTC
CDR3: CASSQGTDKWETQYF

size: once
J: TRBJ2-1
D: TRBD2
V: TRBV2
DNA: TGTGCCAGCAGGGGCACTAGCGGGGGGGCTCGGGAGCAGTTCTTC
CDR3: CASRGTSGGAREQFF

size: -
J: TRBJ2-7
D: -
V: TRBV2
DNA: TGTGCCAGCAGTTGGACACCATACGAGCAGTACTTC
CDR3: CASSWTPYEQYF

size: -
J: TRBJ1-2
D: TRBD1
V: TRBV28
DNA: TGTGCCAGCAGTCCACAGGGGGCGAACTATGGCTACACCTTC
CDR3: CASSPQGANYGYTF

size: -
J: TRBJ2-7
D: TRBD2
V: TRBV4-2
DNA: TGTGCCAGCAGCCAAGAGCTTCTAGCGGTCTCCTACGAGCAGTACTTC
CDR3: CASSQELLAVSYEQYF

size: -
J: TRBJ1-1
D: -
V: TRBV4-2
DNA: TGTGCCAGCAGCCAAGGGGACTTGAACACTGAAGCTTTCTTT
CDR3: CASSQGDLNTEAFF

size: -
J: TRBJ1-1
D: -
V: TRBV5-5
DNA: TGTGCCAGCAGCCGGGACACTGAAGCTTTCTTT
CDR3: CASSRDTEAFF

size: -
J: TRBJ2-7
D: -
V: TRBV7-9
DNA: TGTGCCAGCAGCTCCGGACAGTTCTACGAGCAGTACTTC
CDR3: CASSSGQFYEQYF

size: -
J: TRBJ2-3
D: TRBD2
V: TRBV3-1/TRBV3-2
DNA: TGTGCCAGCAGCCCCTTTTCGCCGGGGGGTAGCACAGATACGCAGTATTTT
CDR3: CASSPFSPGGSTDTQYF

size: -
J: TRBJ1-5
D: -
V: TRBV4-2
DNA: TGTGCCAGCAGCCAAGACAGAAATCAGCCCCAGCATTTT
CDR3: CASSQDRNQPQHF

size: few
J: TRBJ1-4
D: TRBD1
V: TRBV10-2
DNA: TGCGCCAGCAGTGTAAGGACAGGGAATGAAAAACTGTTTTTT
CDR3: CASSVRTGNEKLFF

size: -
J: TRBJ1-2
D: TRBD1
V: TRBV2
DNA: TGTGCCAGCAGTGTAAGAGAGACAGGGGTCTATGGCTACACCTTC
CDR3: CASSVRETGVYGYTF

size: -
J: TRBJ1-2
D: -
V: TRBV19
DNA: TGTGCCAGTAAGGAGCTGGCTGAGTGGGGCTACACCTTC
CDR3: CASKELAEWGYTF

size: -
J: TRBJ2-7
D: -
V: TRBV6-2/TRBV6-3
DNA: TGTGCCAGCAGCGTCCGGGAAGCCTACGAGCAGTACTTC
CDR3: CASSVREAYEQYF

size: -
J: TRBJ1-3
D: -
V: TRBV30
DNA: TGTGCCTGGAGCCAAAGAGGGGGAAACACCATATATTTT
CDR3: CAWSQRGGNTIYF

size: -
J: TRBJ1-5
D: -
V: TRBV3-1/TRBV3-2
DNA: TGTGCCAGCAGCCAAGATGGGAATCAGCCCCAGCATTTT
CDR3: CASSQDGNQPQHF

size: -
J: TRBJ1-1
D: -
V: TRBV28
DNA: TGTGCCAGCAGTTTATTTGCGGTGAACACTGAAGCTTTCTTT
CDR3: CASSLFAVNTEAFF

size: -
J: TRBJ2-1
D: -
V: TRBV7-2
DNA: TGTGCCAGCAGCTTCACCCGACAAAACAATGAGCAGTTCTTC
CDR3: CASSFTRQNNEQFF

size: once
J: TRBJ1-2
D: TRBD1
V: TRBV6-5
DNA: TGTGCCAGCAGGGAGGGACAGGGGGTGAATGGCTACACCTTC
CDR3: CASREGQGVNGYTF

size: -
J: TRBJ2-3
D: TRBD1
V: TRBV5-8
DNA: TGTGCCAGCAGCGAGGGACAGGGGCCCCGGGGCACAGATACGCAGTATTTT
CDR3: CASSEGQGPRGTDTQYF

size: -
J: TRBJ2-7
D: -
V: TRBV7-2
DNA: TGTGCCAGCAGCTTAGAGCAGGCATCCTACGAGCAGTACTTC
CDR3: CASSLEQASYEQYF

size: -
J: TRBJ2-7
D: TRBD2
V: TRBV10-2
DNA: TGCGCCAGCAGGAAGGGGGGACTAGCGGGGGAGTACGAGCAGTACTTC
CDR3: CASRKGGLAGEYEQYF

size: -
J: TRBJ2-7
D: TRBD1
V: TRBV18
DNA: TGTGCCAGCTCACCGGGACAGGTTTCCTACGAGCAGTACTTC
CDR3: CASSPGQVSYEQYF

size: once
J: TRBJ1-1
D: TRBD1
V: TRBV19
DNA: TGTGCCAGTAGTACCTTAAGGACAGGGAAGGGGACTGAAGCTTTCTTT
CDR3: CASSTLRTGKGTEAFF

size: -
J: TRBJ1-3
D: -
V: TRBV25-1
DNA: TGTGCCAGCAGTGAATTCCCAGACGGAAACACCATATATTTT
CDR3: CASSEFPDGNTIYF

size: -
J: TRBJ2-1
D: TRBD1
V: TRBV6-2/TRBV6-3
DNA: TGTGCCAGCAGACCTGGACAGGTTGGGCACAATGAGCAGTTCTTC
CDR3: CASRPGQVGHNEQFF

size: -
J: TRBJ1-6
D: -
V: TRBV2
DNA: TGTGCCAGCACCGACGGGGTTTGGCAGATAAATTCACCCCTCCACTTT
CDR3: CASTDGVWQINSPLHF

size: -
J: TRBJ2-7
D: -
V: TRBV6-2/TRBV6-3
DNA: TGTGCCAGCAGCTCTGACCGTTACTTCTCCTACGAGCAGTACTTC
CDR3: CASSSDRYFSYEQYF

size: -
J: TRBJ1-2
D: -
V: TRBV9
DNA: TGTGCCAGCAGTACGGGGGCAGGGGGCTACACCTTC
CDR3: CASSTGAGGYTF

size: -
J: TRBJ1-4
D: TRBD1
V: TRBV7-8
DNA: TGTGCCAGCAGCCTACAGGGGGCTTCTAATGAAAAACTGTTTTTT
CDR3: CASSLQGASNEKLFF

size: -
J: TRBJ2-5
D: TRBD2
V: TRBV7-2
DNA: TGTGCCAGCAGCTTAGTTAGCGGGGGATGGGAGACCCAGTACTTC
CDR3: CASSLVSGGWETQYF

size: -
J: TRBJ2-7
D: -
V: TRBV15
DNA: TGTGCCACCAGCAGAGAAGGCTTAAGCTACGAGCAGTACTTC
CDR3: CATSREGLSYEQYF

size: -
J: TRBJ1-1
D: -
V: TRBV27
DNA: TGTGCCAGCAGTCCCCGCGGCACTGAAGCTTTCTTT
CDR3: CASSPRGTEAFF

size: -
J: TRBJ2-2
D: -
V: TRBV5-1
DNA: TGCGCCAGCAGCTTGGTTCCTTTGACAGGCGACGCCGGGGAGCTGTTTTTT
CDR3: CASSLVPLTGDAGELFF

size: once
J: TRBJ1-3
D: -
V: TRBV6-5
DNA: TGTGCCAGCAGTTACTCGAGCCGGGGCTCTGGAAACACCATATATTTT
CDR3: CASSYSSRGSGNTIYF

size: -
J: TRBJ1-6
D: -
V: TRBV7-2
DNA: TGTGCCAGCAGCTTCGGTAGTGAGCCACCCCTCCACTTT
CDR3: CASSFGSEPPLHF

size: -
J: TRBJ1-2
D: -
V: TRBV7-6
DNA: TGTGCCAGCAGCCCGGTGGGGGGGGGAGCAAACTATGGCTACACCTTC
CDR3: CASSPVGGGANYGYTF